The T cell receptor beta chain under discussion was sequenced for a study of blood T cell repertoires in COVID-19. Study context: Italy, Spain and the United States were the sources of the convalescent and acute COVID-19 samples. From T cells, B-cell-depleted T cells, or PBMCs came the material, which was cDNA or gDNA.

Original analysis: Nucleated cell counts were estimated from reference gene primer amplification. The table came from immunoSEQ multiplex PCR; TCRdb's copy has only in-frame clones and leaves some out. That table supplies the V and J calls and clone size; D and trimming were determined from the DNA. This table has about 340,000 clones, more than 70% appearing once. This clone is a singleton in its sample. The CDR3 is 15 residues long. Looked up from germline, CDR1 is GTSNPN and CDR2 is SVGIG (reference sequence). The V and J ends lost 8 bases and 1 base respectively, with 18 bases between them. This clonotype originated in a man aged 25-40 years with active or convalescent COVID-19. The V call is TRBV30, the J call TRBJ2-1, with D tentatively TRBD1 or TRBD2 (5 bases each). Sequenced input: peripheral blood. In DNA, the CDR3 is TGTGCCGGGGGTGAAGCGGCGGGTTCCTACAATGAGCAGTTCTTC. This codes for CAGGEAAGSYNEQFF. The whole variable domain, remainder taken from reference TRBV30 and TRBJ2-1, is SQTIHQWPATLVQPVGSPLSLECTVEGTSNPNLYWYRQAAGRGLQLLFYSVGIGQISSEVPQNLSASRPQDRQFILSSKKLLLSDSGFYLCAGGEAAGSYNEQFFGPGTRLTVL.